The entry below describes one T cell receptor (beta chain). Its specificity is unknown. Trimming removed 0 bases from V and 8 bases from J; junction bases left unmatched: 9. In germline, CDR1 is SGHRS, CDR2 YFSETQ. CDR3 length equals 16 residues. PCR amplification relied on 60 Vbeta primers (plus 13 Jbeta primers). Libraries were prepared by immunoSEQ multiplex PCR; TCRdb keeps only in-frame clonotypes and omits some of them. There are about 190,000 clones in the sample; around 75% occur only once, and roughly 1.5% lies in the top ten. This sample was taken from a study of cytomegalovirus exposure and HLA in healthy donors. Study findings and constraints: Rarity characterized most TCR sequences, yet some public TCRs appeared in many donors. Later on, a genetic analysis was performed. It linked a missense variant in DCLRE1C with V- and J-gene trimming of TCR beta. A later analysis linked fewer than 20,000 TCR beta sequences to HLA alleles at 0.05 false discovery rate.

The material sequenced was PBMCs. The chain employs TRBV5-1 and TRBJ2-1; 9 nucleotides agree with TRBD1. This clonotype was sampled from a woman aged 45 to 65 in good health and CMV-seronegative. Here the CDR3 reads CASSLVDLTGGYEQFF. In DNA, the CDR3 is TGCGCCAGCAGCTTGGTTGATCTTACAGGGGGCTATGAGCAGTTCTTC.